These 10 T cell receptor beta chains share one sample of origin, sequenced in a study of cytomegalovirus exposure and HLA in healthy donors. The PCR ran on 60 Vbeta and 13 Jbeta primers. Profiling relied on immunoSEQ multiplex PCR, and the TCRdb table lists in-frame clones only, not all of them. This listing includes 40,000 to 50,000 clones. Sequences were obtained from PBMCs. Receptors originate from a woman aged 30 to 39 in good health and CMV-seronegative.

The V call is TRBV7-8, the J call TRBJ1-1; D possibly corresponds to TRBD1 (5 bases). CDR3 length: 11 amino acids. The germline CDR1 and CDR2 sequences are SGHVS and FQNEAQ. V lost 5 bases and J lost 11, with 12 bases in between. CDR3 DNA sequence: TGTGCCAGCAGCCCAGGCGGGGGGGCTTTCTTT. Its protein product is CASSPGGGAFF.

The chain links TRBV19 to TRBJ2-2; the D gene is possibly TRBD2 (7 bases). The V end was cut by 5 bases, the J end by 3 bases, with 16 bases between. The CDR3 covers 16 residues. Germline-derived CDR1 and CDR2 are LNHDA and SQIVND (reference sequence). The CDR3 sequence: CASSPSGGLDTGELFF. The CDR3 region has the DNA TGTGCCAGTAGTCCCTCCGGGGGGCTCGACACCGGGGAGCTGTTTTTT.

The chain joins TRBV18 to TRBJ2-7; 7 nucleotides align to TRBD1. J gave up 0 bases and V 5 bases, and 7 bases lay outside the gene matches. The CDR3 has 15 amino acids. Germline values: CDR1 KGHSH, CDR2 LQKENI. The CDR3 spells CASSGGQPSSYEQYF. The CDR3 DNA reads TGTGCCAGCTCAGGGGGACAGCCGAGCTCCTACGAGCAGTACTTC.

CDR3 amino acids: CASSYSAGKEAFF. CDR3 coding DNA: TGTGCCAGCAGTTACTCTGCGGGGAAGGAAGCTTTCTTT. This chain links TRBV6-5 with TRBJ1-1; D ambiguous. Germline assignment: CDR1 MNHEY and CDR2 SVGAGI. The V gene lost 0 bases and the J gene lost 8 bases, with 10 bases spanning the gap. The CDR3 contains 13 residues.

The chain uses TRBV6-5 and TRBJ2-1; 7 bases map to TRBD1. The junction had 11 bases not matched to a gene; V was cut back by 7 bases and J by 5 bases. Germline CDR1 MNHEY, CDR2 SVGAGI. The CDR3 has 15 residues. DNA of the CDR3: TGTGCCAGCAACCCAGGGGGTAGCTTTGACAATGAGCAGTTCTTC. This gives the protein CASNPGGSFDNEQFF.

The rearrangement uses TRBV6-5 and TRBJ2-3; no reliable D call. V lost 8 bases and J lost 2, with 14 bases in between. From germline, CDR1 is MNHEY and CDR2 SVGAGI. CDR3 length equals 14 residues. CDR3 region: CASRGQHNTDTQYF. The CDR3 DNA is TGTGCCAGCCGCGGCCAGCATAACACAGATACGCAGTATTTT.

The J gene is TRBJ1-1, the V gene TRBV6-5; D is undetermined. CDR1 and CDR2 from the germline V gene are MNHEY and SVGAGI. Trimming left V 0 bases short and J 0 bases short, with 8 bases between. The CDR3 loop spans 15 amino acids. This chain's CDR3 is CASSYSAGLNTEAFF. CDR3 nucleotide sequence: TGTGCCAGCAGTTACTCGGCAGGTTTGAACACTGAAGCTTTCTTT.

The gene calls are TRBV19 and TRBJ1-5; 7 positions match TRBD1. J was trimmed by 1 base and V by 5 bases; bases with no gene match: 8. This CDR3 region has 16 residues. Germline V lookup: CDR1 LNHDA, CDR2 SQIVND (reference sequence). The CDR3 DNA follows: TGTGCCAGTAGTCCTCGACAGGGAAACAGCAATCAGCCCCAGCATTTT. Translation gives CASSPRQGNSNQPQHF.

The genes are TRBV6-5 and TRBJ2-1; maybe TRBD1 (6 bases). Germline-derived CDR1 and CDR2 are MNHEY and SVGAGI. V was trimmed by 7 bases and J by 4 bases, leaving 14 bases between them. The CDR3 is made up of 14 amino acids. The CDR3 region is CASNQQGFYNEQFF. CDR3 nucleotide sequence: TGTGCCAGCAACCAACAGGGCTTTTACAATGAGCAGTTCTTC.

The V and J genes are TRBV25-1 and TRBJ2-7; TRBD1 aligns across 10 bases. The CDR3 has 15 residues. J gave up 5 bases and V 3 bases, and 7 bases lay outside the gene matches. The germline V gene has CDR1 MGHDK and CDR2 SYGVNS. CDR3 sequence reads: CASSDPGQGLHEQYF. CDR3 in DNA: TGTGCCAGCAGTGACCCGGGACAGGGGTTGCACGAGCAGTACTTC.